The 28 T cell receptor beta chains given below trace back to one sample, sequenced in a study of T cells after yellow fever vaccination. TCRdb redid the calling of the 5' RACE reads with MiXCR, one entry per CDR3 protein. The sample carries nearly 300,000 distinct CDR3 sequences, approximately 10% recorded once. The material sequenced was CD4+ T cells sorted from PBMCs, taken 5 days after the yellow fever booster vaccination. These receptors all stem from a man between 18 and 35 years old who received the YFV17D yellow fever vaccine.

This rearrangement joins TRBV7-7 to TRBJ2-3; D gene uncertain. Trimming took 3 bases from V and 3 from J, leaving 7 bases between them. Germline V gene sequence: CDR1 SSHAT, CDR2 FNYEAQ (reference sequence). The CDR3 is 13 residues long. This CDR3 reads CASSFVGTDTQYF. CDR3 bases: TGTGCCAGCAGCTTTGTAGGGACAGATACGCAGTATTTT.

This clonotype was recorded a few times. The V call is TRBV7-6, the J call TRBJ2-5; D is possibly TRBD2 (6 bases). Germline V gene data show CDR1 as SGHVS and CDR2 as FNYEAQ. The CDR3 totals 14 residues. Between the trimmed V and J ends, which lost 0 bases and 3 bases, there was a span of 8 bases. The CDR3 DNA reads as TGTGCCAGCAGCTTAGCGATAGCGGAAGAGACCCAGTACTTC. This translates into CASSLAIAEETQYF.

The rearrangement links TRBV29-1 to TRBJ1-1; D unresolved. The CDR3 covers 12 residues. The germline CDR1 and CDR2 sequences are SQVTM and ANQGSEA. V dropped 2 bases and J dropped 6 bases, with 10 bases sitting between them. CDR3 bases: TGCAGCGTTGAACCCGGCGGGGCTGAAGCTTTCTTT. Its protein is CSVEPGGAEAFF.

Many counts were recorded for this clonotype. The chain links TRBV6-5 to TRBJ2-5; TRBD1 is a possible D gene (6 bases). The germline CDR1 and CDR2 sequences are MNHEY and SVGAGI. The V and J ends lost 0 bases and 4 bases respectively, with 9 bases between them. The length of the CDR3 is 14 residues. The CDR3 reads CASSYSGRGETQYF. The CDR3 bases are TGTGCCAGCAGTTACTCGGGCAGGGGAGAGACCCAGTACTTC.

This clonotype came up many times. The chain has TRBV9 and TRBJ2-2; a possible D gene is TRBD2 (6 bases). Germline V gene lookup returns CDR1 SGDLS and CDR2 YYNGEE. The CDR3 loop spans 16 amino acids. V lost 4 bases and J lost 2, with 15 bases in between. CDR3 sequence reads: CASSLRTGVNTGELFF. The CDR3 DNA follows: TGTGCCAGCAGCTTACGGACGGGGGTAAACACCGGGGAGCTGTTTTTT. The entire variable domain, with the rest obtained from reference TRBV9 and TRBJ2-2, is as follows: DSGVTQTPKHLITATGQRVTLRCSPRSGDLSVYWYQQSLDQGLQFLIQYYNGEERAKGNILERFSAQQFPDLHSELNLSSLELGDSALYFCASSLRTGVNTGELFFGEGSRLTVL.

This clonotype turned up a few times. The chain combines TRBV25-1 with TRBJ1-4; 8 bases are shared with TRBD1. With V trimmed by 4 bases and J by 4 bases, 8 bases remained unmatched. The CDR3 loop spans 16 amino acids. Germline-derived CDR1 and CDR2 are MGHDK and SYGVNS. The CDR3 nucleotides read TGTGCCAGCAGTGCACCCCGACAGGGGCTTAATGAAAAACTGTTTTTT. This codes for CASSAPRQGLNEKLFF.

In this sample, this clonotype turned up a few times. The rearrangement links TRBV5-4 to TRBJ2-5; 7 bases map to TRBD1. CDR3 length: 14 residues. Looked up from germline, CDR1 is SGHNT and CDR2 is YYREEE (reference sequence). V shed 4 bases, J shed 1 base, and the junction held 4 bases outside the gene matches. The CDR3 here is CASSVQGTQETQYF. CDR3 sequence (DNA): TGTGCCAGCAGCGTACAGGGGACCCAAGAGACCCAGTACTTC.

The V gene is TRBV20-1, the J gene TRBJ2-5; 10 positions match TRBD2. The CDR3 has 16 residues. Germline V lookup: CDR1 DFQATT, CDR2 SNEGSKA (reference sequence). J was trimmed by 4 bases and V by 2 bases; bases with no gene match: 10. DNA for the CDR3: TGCAGTGCTAGAAAAGCGGGGGGGCTTTTCCGAGAGACCCAGTACTTC. This encodes CSARKAGGLFRETQYF.

The table lists this clonotype with many counts. The chain employs TRBV7-2 and TRBJ1-2; D gene unclear. V lost 2 bases and J lost 8, with 12 bases in between. This CDR3 region has 13 residues. Germline CDR1 SGHTA, CDR2 FQGNSA. The CDR3, as DNA: TGTGCCAGCAGCTTATCAGGCACTCGAGGCTACACCTTC. This gives the protein CASSLSGTRGYTF.

This clonotype was counted a few times. The chain is built from TRBV5-1 and TRBJ1-4; D remains ambiguous. Per germline, CDR1 SGHRS and CDR2 YFSETQ. V gave up 4 bases and J gave up 5 bases, with 12 bases separating them. The CDR3 is 14 residues long. CDR3 bases: TGCGCCAGCAGCACGGGAGTAGGGAATGAAAAACTGTTTTTT. Protein sequence: CASSTGVGNEKLFF.

This clonotype was seen a handful of times. The rearrangement uses TRBV4-3 and TRBJ1-2, with 7 positions matching TRBD1. The germline V gene has CDR1 LGHNA and CDR2 YSLEER. Unmatched junction bases numbered 9, after V lost 0 bases and J lost 8 bases. The CDR3 length is 15 residues. CDR3 loop: CASSQDPTGIVGYTF. The CDR3 DNA follows: TGCGCCAGCAGCCAAGACCCGACAGGGATCGTGGGCTACACCTTC.

This clonotype was seen more than once but under ten times. The chain is built from TRBV11-3 and TRBJ2-5, with D perhaps being TRBD1 or TRBD2 (5 bases each). There are 16 residues in the CDR3. V dropped 1 base and J dropped 2 bases, with 14 bases sitting between them. Germline assignment: CDR1 SGHNT and CDR2 YENEEA. The chain's CDR3 is CASSLGAGPGQETQYF. The CDR3 bases are TGTGCCAGCAGCTTAGGTGCGGGCCCAGGGCAAGAGACCCAGTACTTC.

The chain employs TRBV12-3 or TRBV12-4 and TRBJ2-7; 11 bases map to TRBD2. The CDR3 covers 14 residues. After removal of 5 bases from V and 1 base from J, the junction contained 1 base not matched to a gene. CDR3 region: CASSRLAGSYEQYF. The CDR3 bases are TGTGCCAGCAGTCGACTAGCGGGGTCCTACGAGCAGTACTTC.

This clonotype appeared many times. The chain uses TRBV6-1 and TRBJ1-5; D ambiguous. The CDR3 length is 15 residues. CDR1 is MNHNS and CDR2 is SASEGT in the germline V gene. Trimming left V 5 bases short and J 3 bases short, with 14 bases between. The CDR3 loop is CASSWAGEVNQPQHF. In DNA form, the CDR3 reads TGTGCCAGCAGTTGGGCCGGGGAGGTCAATCAGCCCCAGCATTTT.

V and J are TRBV2 and TRBJ2-7; 10 bases map to TRBD1. J was trimmed by 7 bases and V by 8 bases; bases with no gene match: 8. The CDR3 has 13 amino acids. Per the germline V gene, CDR1 is SNHLY and CDR2 is FYNNEI. The CDR3 coding sequence is TGTGCCAGCGTCAAAGACAGGGGGCAGGAGCAGTACGTC. It is translated as CASVKDRGQEQYV.

CDR3 region: CASSQDIRGGAYNEQFF. The CDR3 nucleotides are TGTGCCAGCAGCCAAGATATCCGGGGAGGGGCTTACAATGAGCAGTTCTTC. The V call is TRBV4-2, the J call TRBJ2-1, with 7 positions matching TRBD2. Germline CDR1 is LGHNA and CDR2 is YNFKEQ. This CDR3 has 17 residues. V lost 0 bases to trimming and J lost 4 bases; unmatched junction nucleotides: 9.

This clonotype occurred a few times. The V call is TRBV7-2, the J call TRBJ1-2; 9 bases are shared with TRBD1. The CDR3 is 13 amino acids. Germline V lookup: CDR1 SGHTA, CDR2 FQGNSA. V was clipped by 2 bases and J by 13 bases; unmatched bases: 8. DNA of the CDR3: TGTGCCAGCAGCTTAACGACAGGACAGGGGCTCACCTTC. Translated: CASSLTTGQGLTF.

Only a few counts were recorded for this clonotype. The V gene is TRBV27, the J gene TRBJ2-7, with D hard to call. Germline loops: CDR1 MNHEY, CDR2 SMNVEV (reference sequence). The CDR3 covers 14 residues. V shed 5 bases and J shed 1 base, with 12 bases lying between them. The CDR3 DNA reads as TGTGCCAGCAGTCCGAGAACAGCGTCCTACGAGCAGTACGTC. Translation gives CASSPRTASYEQYV.

This clonotype came up many times. The chain is built from TRBV20-1 and TRBJ2-1, with TRBD2 matching 10 bases. This CDR3 is 12 amino acids long. The V and J ends lost 5 bases and 10 bases, in that order; junction bases with no gene match: 5. CDR1 is DFQATT and CDR2 is SNEGSKA in the germline V gene (reference sequence). This CDR3 is CSARTSGWEQFF. As DNA, the CDR3 is TGCAGTGCTCGGACTAGCGGATGGGAGCAGTTCTTC.

This clonotype has a handful of counts. The rearrangement links TRBV7-8 to TRBJ1-4; possible D gene TRBD1, 5 bases. The CDR3 contains 15 residues. Germline lookup yields CDR1 SGHVS and CDR2 FQNEAQ. V gave up 1 base and J gave up 7 bases, with 13 bases separating them. CDR3 in DNA: TGTGCCAGCAGCTTAGTTAGGGGCCAGACTGAAAAACTGTTTTTT. It specifies CASSLVRGQTEKLFF.

This chain uses TRBV7-2 with TRBJ2-1, with 9 nucleotides matching TRBD2. Germline V gene lookup returns CDR1 SGHTA and CDR2 FQGNSA. Trimming cost V 4 bases and J 6 bases; bases outside gene matches: 10. This CDR3 is 16 amino acids long. The CDR3 here is CASSSLPSGAANEQFF. Written as DNA, the CDR3 is TGTGCCAGCAGCTCTCTCCCTAGCGGGGCCGCCAATGAGCAGTTCTTC.

The sample holds a few counts of this clonotype. The chain recombines TRBV20-1 with TRBJ2-5, with D uncertain. The CDR3 loop spans 12 amino acids. V was cut by 4 bases and J by 1 base, with 7 bases left in between. Germline-derived CDR1 and CDR2 are DFQATT and SNEGSKA (reference sequence). As DNA, the CDR3 is TGCAGTGCTATACTACTCCAAGAGACCCAGTACTTC. Protein: CSAILLQETQYF.

This clonotype has more than one count but fewer than ten. This rearrangement joins TRBV24-1 to TRBJ2-3, with D tentatively TRBD1 (6 bases). The germline gives CDR1 KGHDR, CDR2 SFDVKD. The CDR3 is 14 residues long. Trimming took off 3 bases at V and 4 bases at J, with 10 bases between the two ends. The CDR3 spells CATSDGDNPDTQYF. In DNA, the CDR3 is TGTGCCACCAGTGATGGGGACAACCCAGATACGCAGTATTTT.

The CDR3 sequence is CSARSTLAKNIQYF. The DNA for the CDR3 is TGCAGTGCTAGGAGCACGCTAGCCAAAAACATTCAGTACTTC. J is TRBJ2-4 and V is TRBV20-1; unclear D gene. This CDR3 is built from 14 residues. V lost 3 bases to trimming and J lost 0 bases, with 9 bases between them. CDR1 and CDR2 (germline): DFQATT, SNEGSKA (reference sequence).

The V call is TRBV7-6, the J call TRBJ2-2; 9 nucleotides line up with TRBD1. V gave up 5 bases and J gave up 1 base; unmatched junction bases: 5. Germline V gene lookup returns CDR1 SGHVS and CDR2 FNYEAQ. This CDR3 contains 16 residues. The CDR3 loop is CASSPGTGRNTGELFF. CDR3 nucleotide sequence: TGTGCCAGCAGCCCCGGGACAGGGAGGAACACCGGGGAGCTGTTTTTT. The whole variable domain, remainder taken from reference TRBV7-6 and TRBJ2-2, is GAGVSQSPRYKVTKRGQDVALRCDPISGHVSLYWYRQALGQGPEFLTYFNYEAQQDKSGLPNDRFSAERPEGSISTLTIQRTEQRDSAMYRCASSPGTGRNTGELFFGEGSRLTVL.

This clonotype was seen more than once but under ten times. This rearrangement joins TRBV19 to TRBJ1-1; tentatively, D is TRBD1 (5 bases). Germline V gene lookup returns CDR1 LNHDA and CDR2 SQIVND (reference sequence). Trimming removed 4 bases at V and 0 bases at J, with 12 bases between. The CDR3 length is 15 residues. The DNA of the CDR3 is TGTGCCAGTAGTACATCCGACAGAATGAACACTGAAGCTTTCTTT. Amino acids: CASSTSDRMNTEAFF.

The chain uses TRBV5-1 and TRBJ1-2; TRBD1 matches at 9 bases. The V segment lost 4 bases and the J segment 0 bases; nucleotides outside the gene matches: 4. The CDR3 consists of 15 residues. Germline V gene lookup returns CDR1 SGHRS and CDR2 YFSETQ. CDR3 in amino acids: CASSQDRGANYGYTF. In nucleotides, the CDR3 is TGCGCCAGCAGCCAGGACAGGGGAGCTAACTATGGCTACACCTTC.

This clonotype was observed many times. The chain couples TRBV11-2 to TRBJ1-1; TRBD1 is a possible D gene (6 bases). V was pared by 5 bases and J by 3 bases, with 16 bases between. From germline, CDR1 is SGHAT and CDR2 FQNNGV. This CDR3 contains 15 residues. The CDR3 DNA sequence: TGTGCCAGCAGCGCAGCAGGGGCGCGGGACACTGAAGCTTTCTTT. Protein product: CASSAAGARDTEAFF.